Shown below are 7 T cell receptor beta chains from a single sample sequenced in a study of tumor-infiltrating lymphocytes in localized non-small cell lung cancer. Here immunoSEQ multiplex PCR was the method, and the copy in TCRdb shows in-frame clones only, minus some. The table includes some 15,000 clones, 75% to 85% detected once. Sequencing was done on a sample of lung tumor tissue. The receptor source for this set is a human donor with non-small cell lung cancer.

This clone was seen a few times. The J gene is TRBJ2-1, the V gene TRBV11-3, with D possibly TRBD2 on 6 matching bases. Per the germline V gene, CDR1 is SGHNT and CDR2 is YENEEA. Trimming took 1 base from V and 4 from J, leaving 11 bases between them. The CDR3 runs to 15 residues. CDR3 DNA: TGTGCCAGCAGCTTAGCCGGGACTCAGTACAATGAGCAGTTCTTC. It codes for CASSLAGTQYNEQFF.

The chain couples TRBV2 to TRBJ2-2; 11 bases align to TRBD2. V gave up 6 bases and J gave up 15 bases; unmatched junction bases: 12. The CDR3 consists of 14 residues. Germline assignment: CDR1 SNHLY and CDR2 FYNNEI. The CDR3, as DNA: TGTGCCAGCAGGGGGACTAGCGGAACTTCGGGGTTGTTTTTT. Protein sequence: CASRGTSGTSGLFF.

The gene calls are TRBV5-4 and TRBJ2-3; D is unclear. Per the germline V gene, CDR1 is SGHNT and CDR2 is YYREEE (reference sequence). The V gene lost 4 bases and the J gene lost 0 bases, with 3 bases spanning the gap. There are 12 residues in the CDR3. The CDR3 coding sequence is TGTGCCAGCAGCCTAAGCACAGATACGCAGTATTTT. Its translation is CASSLSTDTQYF.

The J gene is TRBJ2-1, the V gene TRBV4-1, with TRBD2 matching over 11 bases. V lost 0 bases to trimming and J lost 9 bases; unmatched junction nucleotides: 13. Germline V CDR1 and CDR2: MGHRA, YSYEKL. This CDR3 region has 18 residues. This chain's CDR3 is CASSQDGGASGRSGEQFF. CDR3 nucleotide sequence: TGCGCCAGCAGCCAAGACGGGGGGGCTAGCGGGAGGTCGGGTGAGCAGTTCTTC.

This chain uses TRBV2 with TRBJ2-5; D is perhaps TRBD2 (7 bases). Trimming took 3 bases from V and 7 from J, leaving 24 bases between them. CDR3 length equals 17 residues. Germline V gives CDR1 SNHLY, CDR2 FYNNEI. The CDR3: CASSDPPWGAGGGTQYF. For the CDR3, the DNA is TGTGCCAGCAGTGATCCCCCCTGGGGGGCTGGCGGGGGGACCCAGTACTTC.

The gene calls are TRBV7-9 and TRBJ2-7; TRBD1 matches 9 bases. This CDR3 region has 13 residues. Germline-derived CDR1 and CDR2 are SEHNR and FQNEAQ (reference sequence). The V and J ends lost 5 bases and 3 bases, in that order; junction bases with no gene match: 2. This CDR3 is CASSRQGVYEQYF. In DNA, the CDR3 is TGTGCCAGCAGCCGACAGGGGGTCTACGAGCAGTACTTC.

The chain is built from TRBV30 and TRBJ2-7; 8 nucleotides line up with TRBD1. Germline V gives CDR1 GTSNPN, CDR2 SVGIG (reference sequence). This CDR3 contains 13 residues. V lost 8 bases, J lost 2 bases, and 8 bases stayed unmatched. The CDR3 here is CAGTGTFTYEQYF. The CDR3 nucleotides are TGTGCCGGGACAGGCACCTTTACCTACGAGCAGTACTTC.